The source of this T cell receptor beta chain is a study of blood T cell repertoires in COVID-19. In the study's own analysis: The authors estimated nucleated cell counts from reference gene primer amplification. Generated by immunoSEQ multiplex PCR, the TCRdb table keeps only in-frame clones and is missing some. D and trimming come from the DNA, and the V and J calls and clone size come from that table. The data contain more than 120,000 clones, 87% of them singletons. V lost 3 bases, J lost 8 bases, and 17 bases lay in between. The CDR3 has 15 amino acids. Germline-derived CDR1 and CDR2 are LGHDT and YNNKEL (reference sequence).

The sequencing input was peripheral blood. The V call is TRBV3-1 (or the pseudogene TRBV3-2), the J call TRBJ2-1; possible D gene TRBD2, 5 bases. This receptor was taken from a man aged 50 to 59 who had recovered from COVID-19. CDR3 coding DNA: TGTGCCAGCAGCCAGGGTCCGGGGAACGCGTATGAGCAGTTCTTC. Translation: CASSQGPGNAYEQFF.